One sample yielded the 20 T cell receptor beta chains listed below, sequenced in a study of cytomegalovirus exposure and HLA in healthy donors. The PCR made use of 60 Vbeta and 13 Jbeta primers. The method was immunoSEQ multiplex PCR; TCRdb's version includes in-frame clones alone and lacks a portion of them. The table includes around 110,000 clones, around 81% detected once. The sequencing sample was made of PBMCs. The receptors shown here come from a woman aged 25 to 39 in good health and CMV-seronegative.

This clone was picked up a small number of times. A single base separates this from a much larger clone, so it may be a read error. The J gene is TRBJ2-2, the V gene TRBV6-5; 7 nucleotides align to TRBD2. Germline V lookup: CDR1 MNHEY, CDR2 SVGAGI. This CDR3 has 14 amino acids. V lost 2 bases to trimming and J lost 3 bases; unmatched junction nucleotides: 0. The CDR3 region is CASSYTSDTGELFF. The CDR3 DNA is TGTGCCAGCAGTTACACTAGCGACACCGGGGAGCTGTTTTTT.

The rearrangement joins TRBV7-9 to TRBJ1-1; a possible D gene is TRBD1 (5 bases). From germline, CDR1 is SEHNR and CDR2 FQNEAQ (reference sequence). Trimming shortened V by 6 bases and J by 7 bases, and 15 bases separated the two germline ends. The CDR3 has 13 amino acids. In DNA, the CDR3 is TGTGCCAGCAGGTCTACGTCGACAGATGAAGCTTTCTTT. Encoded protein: CASRSTSTDEAFF.

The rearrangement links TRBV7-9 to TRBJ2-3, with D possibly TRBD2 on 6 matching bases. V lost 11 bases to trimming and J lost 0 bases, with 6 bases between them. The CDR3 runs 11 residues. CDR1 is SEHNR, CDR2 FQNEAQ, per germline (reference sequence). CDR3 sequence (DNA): TGTGCCGGGACTAGCACAGATACGCAGTATTTT. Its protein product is CAGTSTDTQYF. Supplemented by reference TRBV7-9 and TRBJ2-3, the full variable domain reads DTGVSQNPRHKITKRGQNVTFRCDPISEHNRLYWYRQTLGQGPEFLTYFQNEAQLEKSRLLSDRFSAERPKGSFSTLEIQRTEQGDSAMYLCAGTSTDTQYFGPGTRLTVL.

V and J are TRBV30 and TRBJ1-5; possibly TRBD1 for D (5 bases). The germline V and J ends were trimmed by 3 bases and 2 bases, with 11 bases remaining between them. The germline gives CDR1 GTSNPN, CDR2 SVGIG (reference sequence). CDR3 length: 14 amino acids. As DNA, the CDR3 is TGTGCCTGGAGGGGGGGTACCGGCAATCAGCCCCAGCATTTT. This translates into CAWRGGTGNQPQHF.

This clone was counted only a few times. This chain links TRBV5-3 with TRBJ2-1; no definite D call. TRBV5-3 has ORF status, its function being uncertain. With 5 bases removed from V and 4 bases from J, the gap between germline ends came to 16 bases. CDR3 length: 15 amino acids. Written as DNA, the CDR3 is TGTGCCAGAAGAATCCCAGGAAGTGTTTACAATGAGCAGTTCTTC. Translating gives CARRIPGSVYNEQFF.

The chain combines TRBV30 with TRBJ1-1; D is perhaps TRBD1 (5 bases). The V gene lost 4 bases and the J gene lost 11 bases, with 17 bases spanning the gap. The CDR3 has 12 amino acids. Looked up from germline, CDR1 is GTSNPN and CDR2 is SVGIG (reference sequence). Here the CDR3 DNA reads TGTGCCTGGATATCGACCGGGGGAAATGCTTTCTTT. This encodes CAWISTGGNAFF. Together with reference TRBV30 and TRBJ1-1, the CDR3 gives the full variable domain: SQTIHQWPATLVQPVGSPLSLECTVEGTSNPNLYWYRQAAGRGLQLLFYSVGIGQISSEVPQNLSASRPQDRQFILSSKKLLLSDSGFYLCAWISTGGNAFFGQGTRLTVV.

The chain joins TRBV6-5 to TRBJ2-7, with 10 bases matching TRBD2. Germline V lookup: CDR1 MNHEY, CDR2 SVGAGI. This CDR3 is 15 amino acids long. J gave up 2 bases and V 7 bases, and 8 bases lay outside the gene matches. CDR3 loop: CASTSPAGGTYEQYF. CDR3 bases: TGTGCCAGCACCTCTCCAGCGGGAGGGACCTACGAGCAGTACTTC.

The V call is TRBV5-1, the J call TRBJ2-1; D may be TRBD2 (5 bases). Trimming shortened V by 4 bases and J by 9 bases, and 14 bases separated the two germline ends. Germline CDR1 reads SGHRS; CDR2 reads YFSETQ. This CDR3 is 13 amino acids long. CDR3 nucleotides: TGCGCCAGCAGCCCCCGGATCGAGGGTGAGCAGTTCTTC. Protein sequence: CASSPRIEGEQFF.

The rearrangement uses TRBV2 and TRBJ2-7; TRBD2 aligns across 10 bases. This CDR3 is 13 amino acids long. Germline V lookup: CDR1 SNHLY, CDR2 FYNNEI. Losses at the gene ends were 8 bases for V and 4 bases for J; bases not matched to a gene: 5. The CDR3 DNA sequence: TGTGCCAGCCGGACTAGCGGAGGTTACGAGCAGTACTTC. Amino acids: CASRTSGGYEQYF.

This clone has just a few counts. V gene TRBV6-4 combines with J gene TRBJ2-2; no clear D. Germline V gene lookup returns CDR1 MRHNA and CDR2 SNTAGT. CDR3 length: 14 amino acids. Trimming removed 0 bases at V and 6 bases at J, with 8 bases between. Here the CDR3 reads CASSDSSHPGELFF. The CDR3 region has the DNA TGTGCCAGCAGTGACTCGAGCCACCCCGGGGAGCTGTTTTTT.

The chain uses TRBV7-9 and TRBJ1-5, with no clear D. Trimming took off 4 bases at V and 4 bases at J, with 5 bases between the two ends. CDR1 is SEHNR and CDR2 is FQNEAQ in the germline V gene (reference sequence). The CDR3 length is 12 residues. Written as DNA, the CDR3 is TGTGCCAGCAGCTCCCAAAATCAGCCCCAGCATTTT. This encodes CASSSQNQPQHF.

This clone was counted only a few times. This CDR3 reads CASSLARSGLAGGGGTQYF. CDR3 in DNA: TGTGCCAGCAGCTTAGCGCGGTCGGGACTAGCGGGGGGTGGGGGGACCCAGTACTTC. The V call is TRBV7-2, the J call TRBJ2-5, with 15 bases lining up with TRBD2. This CDR3 has 19 amino acids. In germline, CDR1 is SGHTA, CDR2 FQGNSA. The V and J ends lost 0 bases and 7 bases, in that order; junction bases with no gene match: 12.

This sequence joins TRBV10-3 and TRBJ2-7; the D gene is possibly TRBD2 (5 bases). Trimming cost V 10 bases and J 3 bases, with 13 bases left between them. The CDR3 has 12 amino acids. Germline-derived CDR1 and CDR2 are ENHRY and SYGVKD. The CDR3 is CATDEGGYEQYF. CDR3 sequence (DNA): TGTGCCACCGACGAGGGTGGCTACGAGCAGTACTTC.

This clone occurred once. CDR3 sequence reads: CASSISTSGQPQHF. CDR3 nucleotide sequence: TGTGCCAGTAGTATATCCACGTCAGGTCAGCCCCAGCATTTT. This chain joins TRBV19 and TRBJ1-5; D gene uncertain. The germline gives CDR1 LNHDA, CDR2 SQIVND (reference sequence). V lost 2 bases and J 6 bases, leaving 11 bases between the germline ends. This CDR3 comprises 14 residues.

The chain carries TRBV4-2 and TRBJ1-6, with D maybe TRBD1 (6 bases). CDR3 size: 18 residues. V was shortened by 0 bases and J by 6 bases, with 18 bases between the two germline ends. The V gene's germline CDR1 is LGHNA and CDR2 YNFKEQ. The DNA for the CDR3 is TGTGCCAGCAGCCAAGAGGCTTTTCAGGGGCGCACTAATTCACCCCTCCACTTT. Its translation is CASSQEAFQGRTNSPLHF.

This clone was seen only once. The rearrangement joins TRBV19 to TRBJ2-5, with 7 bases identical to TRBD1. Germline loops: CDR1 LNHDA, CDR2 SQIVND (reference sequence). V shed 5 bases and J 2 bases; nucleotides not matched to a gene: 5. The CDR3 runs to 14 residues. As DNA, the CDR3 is TGTGCCAGTAGTCTAGGGACAGCTCAAGAGACCCAGTACTTC. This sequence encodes CASSLGTAQETQYF.

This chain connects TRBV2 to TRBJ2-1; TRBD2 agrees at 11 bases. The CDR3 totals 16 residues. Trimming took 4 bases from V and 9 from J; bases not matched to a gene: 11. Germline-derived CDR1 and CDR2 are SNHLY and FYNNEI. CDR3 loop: CASSASTSGSRGEQFF. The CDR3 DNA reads TGTGCCAGCAGTGCCTCCACTAGCGGGAGCCGGGGTGAGCAGTTCTTC.

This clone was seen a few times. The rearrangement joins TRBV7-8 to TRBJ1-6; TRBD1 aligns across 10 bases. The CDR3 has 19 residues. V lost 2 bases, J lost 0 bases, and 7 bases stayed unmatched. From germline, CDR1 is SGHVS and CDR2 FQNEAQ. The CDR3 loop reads CASSLLDRGSSSYNSPLHF. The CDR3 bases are TGTGCCAGCAGCTTACTGGACAGGGGGTCTAGCTCCTATAATTCACCCCTCCACTTT.

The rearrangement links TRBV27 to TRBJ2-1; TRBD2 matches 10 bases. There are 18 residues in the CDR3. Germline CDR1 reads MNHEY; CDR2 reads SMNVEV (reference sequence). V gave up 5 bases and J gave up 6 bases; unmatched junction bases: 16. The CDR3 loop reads CASSPPTVTSGYSNEQFF. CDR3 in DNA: TGTGCCAGCAGTCCACCTACCGTGACTAGCGGGTACAGCAATGAGCAGTTCTTC.

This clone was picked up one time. The CDR3 region is CASSSSGQGENQPQHF. The CDR3 DNA reads TGTGCCAGCAGCTCTTCTGGGCAGGGGGAAAATCAGCCCCAGCATTTT. The V gene is TRBV11-2, the J gene TRBJ1-5, with TRBD1 identical over 7 bases. The J segment lost 4 bases and the V segment lost 4 bases, leaving 10 bases of the junction unmatched. Germline V gene data show CDR1 as SGHAT and CDR2 as FQNNGV. CDR3 length: 16 amino acids.